The 6 T cell receptor beta chains reported below all come from one sample, sequenced in a study of shared clonotypes between healthy human individuals. Repertoires were generated with immunoSEQ multiplex PCR, while TCRdb's copy carries only in-frame clones and drops some. Found here are approximately 2.4 million clones, roughly 95% of them singletons; the top ten hold less than 0.15%. Sequencing was performed on naive CD4+ T cells sorted from blood. The subset here: CD45RA+ positively selected. The source is a man aged 18 to 30 in good health.

The V gene is TRBV4-1, the J gene TRBJ1-2, with unresolved D. The V gene's germline CDR1 is MGHRA and CDR2 YSYEKL. There are 13 residues in the CDR3. Trimming took 0 bases from V and 8 from J, leaving 10 bases between them. The CDR3 sequence: CASSQDGLIGYTF. The CDR3 coding sequence is TGCGCCAGCAGCCAAGATGGACTCATCGGCTACACCTTC.

CDR3 protein: CASSLEAGGNTIYF. The CDR3 DNA reads as TGTGCCAGCAGCTTGGAGGCAGGGGGAAACACCATATATTTT. The chain uses TRBV5-8 and TRBJ1-3; D perhaps matches TRBD1 (5 bases). Germline V gene data show CDR1 as SGHTS and CDR2 as YDEGEE. The V and J ends lost 0 bases and 4 bases respectively, with 8 bases between them. This CDR3 is 14 amino acids long.

This clone was detected once. The rearrangement links TRBV19 to TRBJ1-5, with a possible D match to TRBD1 (5 bases). The germline CDR1 and CDR2 sequences are LNHDA and SQIVND (reference sequence). V was shortened by 5 bases and J by 7 bases, with 12 bases between the two germline ends. CDR3 size: 13 residues. The CDR3 reads CASSSGHTQPQHF. CDR3 coding DNA: TGTGCCAGTAGTTCAGGGCACACACAGCCCCAGCATTTT.

The rearrangement links TRBV4-1 to TRBJ1-4; TRBD1 aligns across 7 bases. Germline V gene sequence: CDR1 MGHRA, CDR2 YSYEKL. J gave up 7 bases and V 6 bases, and 14 bases lay outside the gene matches. The CDR3 loop spans 16 amino acids. The CDR3 protein is CASRPTPAGGGEKLFF. CDR3 nucleotides: TGCGCCAGCAGGCCAACCCCGGCAGGGGGAGGTGAAAAACTGTTTTTT.

As concerns this clone: At the DNA level, this CDR3 is encoded by other sequences in the same sample as well. The V call is TRBV18, the J call TRBJ2-2; D unresolved. CDR1 and CDR2 (germline): KGHSH, LQKENI. The CDR3 is 14 amino acids. V was cut by 2 bases and J by 0 bases, with 4 bases left in between. CDR3 residues: CASSPTANTGELFF. DNA for the CDR3: TGTGCCAGCTCACCAACGGCGAACACCGGGGAGCTGTTTTTT.

The chain employs TRBV2 and TRBJ2-3, with D hard to call. Trimming removed 4 bases at V and 1 base at J, with 15 bases between. This CDR3 region has 16 residues. Germline CDR1 reads SNHLY; CDR2 reads FYNNEI. This chain's CDR3 is CASSGAAFGGTDTQYF. The CDR3 bases are TGTGCCAGCAGTGGAGCAGCGTTTGGTGGCACAGATACGCAGTATTTT.